Below, 19 T cell receptor beta chains from the same sample are listed, as sequenced in a study of OX40 agonist ivuxolimab in advanced cancers. Assay used: immunoSEQ multiplex PCR; TCRdb lists only in-frame clones, some missing. The sample includes tens of thousands of clones, just under 90% of them seen just once. This specimen was CD4+ or CD8+ T cells sorted from blood, taken in a trial of the OX40 agonist ivuxolimab. The receptors shown here come from an adult with an advanced solid tumor such as melanoma, head and neck, liver or kidney cancer.

For this clone: Other DNA sequences in this specimen translate into the identical CDR3. The chain uses TRBV30 and TRBJ2-1; D remains unclear. From germline, CDR1 is GTSNPN and CDR2 SVGIG (reference sequence). V lost 1 base and J lost 7, with 5 bases in between. This CDR3 is 11 amino acids long. The CDR3, as DNA: TGTGCCTGGAGTGGGGGAAATGAGCAGTTCTTC. Residues: CAWSGGNEQFF.

This sequence joins TRBV9 and TRBJ1-1, with D perhaps TRBD1 (5 bases). The V gene lost 2 bases and the J gene lost 4 bases, with 15 bases spanning the gap. CDR1 is SGDLS and CDR2 is YYNGEE in the germline V gene. This CDR3 region has 15 residues. DNA for the CDR3: TGTGCCAGCAGCGTTCAGGGAGATAGCGTCACTGAAGCTTTCTTT. This gives the protein CASSVQGDSVTEAFF.

The chain is built from TRBV19 and TRBJ1-1; TRBD1 agrees at 8 bases. The germline CDR1 and CDR2 sequences are LNHDA and SQIVND (reference sequence). The V and J ends lost 3 bases and 7 bases, in that order; junction bases with no gene match: 13. There are 16 residues in the CDR3. The CDR3 loop reads CASSIFGQGLGGEAFF. The CDR3 DNA reads as TGTGCCAGTAGTATCTTTGGACAGGGCCTAGGTGGTGAAGCTTTCTTT.

The V and J genes are TRBV2 and TRBJ1-3; TRBD1 might be the D (6 bases). Per the germline V gene, CDR1 is SNHLY and CDR2 is FYNNEI. V was cut by 6 bases and J by 5 bases, with 20 bases left in between. This CDR3 is built from 16 residues. The CDR3 region has the DNA TGTGCCAGCAGCGGGGTTTCGACAGGCCATAGAAACACCATATATTTT. Encoded protein: CASSGVSTGHRNTIYF.

CDR3 in DNA: TGTGCCAGCAGTTGGGTAACAGGGAACTATGGCTACACCTTC. Protein product: CASSWVTGNYGYTF. The gene calls are TRBV28 and TRBJ1-2; tentatively, D is TRBD1 (6 bases). The germline CDR1 and CDR2 sequences are MDHEN and SYDVKM. The ends were cut back, 4 bases at V and 2 bases at J, with 11 bases in the middle. The CDR3 is 14 amino acids.

This chain joins TRBV29-1 and TRBJ1-1; D is unresolved. Trimming left V 5 bases short and J 6 bases short, with 10 bases between. CDR1 is SQVTM and CDR2 is ANQGSEA in the germline V gene. This CDR3 comprises 11 residues. Here the CDR3 DNA reads TGCAGCGTTTGGGGTATAGCTGAAGCTTTCTTT. This gives the protein CSVWGIAEAFF.

The rearrangement links TRBV6-5 to TRBJ1-3, with D hard to call. The V gene's germline CDR1 is MNHEY and CDR2 SVGAGI. The length of the CDR3 is 16 residues. V gave up 1 base and J gave up 1 base, with 11 bases separating them. The CDR3 DNA reads as TGTGCCAGCAGTTACTTAAACTCGCAATCTGGAAACACCATATATTTT. Its protein is CASSYLNSQSGNTIYF.

The chain recombines TRBV4-3 with TRBJ2-7, with D possibly being TRBD2 (6 bases). Germline assignment: CDR1 LGHNA and CDR2 YSLEER. Deletions cut 6 bases from V and 12 bases from J, with 15 bases between. There are 11 residues in the CDR3. DNA for the CDR3: TGCGCCAGCAGGGTGAACGGGAGTCTGTACTTC. This encodes CASRVNGSLYF.

The chain is built from TRBV4-1 and TRBJ1-1; weak D call: TRBD1 (6 bases). Looked up from germline, CDR1 is MGHRA and CDR2 is YSYEKL. V gave up 1 base and J gave up 4 bases, with 7 bases separating them. CDR3 length equals 13 residues. The CDR3 nucleotides are TGCGCCAGCAGCCAAGGGGGGGCCACTGAAGCTTTCTTT. This translates into CASSQGGATEAFF.

This chain uses TRBV19 with TRBJ2-5; 8 bases map to TRBD1. Gene TRBJ2-7 matches the end of the DNA better, so the J call may be wrong. CDR3 size: 14 residues. Per the germline V gene, CDR1 is LNHDA and CDR2 is SQIVND (reference sequence). The CDR3 sequence: CASSIGTGGYEQYF. CDR3 sequence (DNA): TGTGCCAGTAGTATTGGTACAGGGGGCTACGAGCAGTACTTC.

This clone showed up just a few times. This chain joins TRBV5-1 and TRBJ1-5; TRBD1 matches at 7 bases. The length of the CDR3 is 15 residues. In germline, CDR1 is SGHRS, CDR2 YFSETQ. The trim removed 4 bases at V and 4 bases at J, leaving 8 bases unmatched. This CDR3 reads CASSLGTDLNQPQHF. In DNA form, the CDR3 reads TGCGCCAGCAGCCTAGGGACAGACCTTAATCAGCCCCAGCATTTT.

To note about this clone: In the same sample, other DNA sequences code for this CDR3. This chain uses TRBV27 with TRBJ2-7; D ambiguous. The CDR3 loop spans 11 amino acids. V was shortened by 5 bases and J by 4 bases, with 6 bases between the two germline ends. The V gene's germline CDR1 is MNHEY and CDR2 SMNVEV (reference sequence). The chain's CDR3 is CASSGGYEQYF. As DNA, the CDR3 is TGTGCCAGCAGTGGTGGTTACGAGCAGTACTTC.

The rearrangement links TRBV11-3 to TRBJ1-3; D is undetermined. The CDR3 has 15 residues. CDR1 SGHNT and CDR2 YENEEA come from the germline V gene. Trimming took off 2 bases at V and 0 bases at J, with 8 bases between the two ends. CDR3: CASSLSDGSGNTIYF. In DNA form, the CDR3 reads TGTGCCAGCAGCTTATCAGATGGCTCTGGAAACACCATATATTTT.

The V call is TRBV9, the J call TRBJ2-7, with 12 bases lining up with TRBD2. V shed 4 bases and J 6 bases; nucleotides not matched to a gene: 8. CDR1 and CDR2 (germline): SGDLS, YYNGEE. The CDR3 has 15 amino acids. CDR3 residues: CASSMKGTSGFEQYF. CDR3 bases: TGTGCCAGCAGCATGAAGGGGACTAGCGGGTTCGAGCAGTACTTC. Using reference TRBV9 and TRBJ2-7 for the parts outside the CDR3, the full variable domain is DSGVTQTPKHLITATGQRVTLRCSPRSGDLSVYWYQQSLDQGLQFLIQYYNGEERAKGNILERFSAQQFPDLHSELNLSSLELGDSALYFCASSMKGTSGFEQYFGPGTRLTVT.

The rearrangement joins TRBV4-1 to TRBJ1-2; D possibly corresponds to TRBD1 (5 bases). Trimming removed 0 bases at V and 6 bases at J, with 8 bases between. The CDR3 has 13 amino acids. In germline, CDR1 is MGHRA, CDR2 YSYEKL. This CDR3 is CASSQDPGNGYTF. Written as DNA, the CDR3 is TGCGCCAGCAGCCAAGACCCAGGGAATGGCTACACCTTC.

The chain combines TRBV19 with TRBJ1-2; no definite D call. Trimming left V 1 base short and J 0 bases short, with 6 bases between. The CDR3 is made up of 14 amino acids. Germline V lookup: CDR1 LNHDA, CDR2 SQIVND (reference sequence). Here the CDR3 DNA reads TGTGCCAGTAGTATAGGGATAGCTAACTATGGCTACACCTTC. Translation: CASSIGIANYGYTF.

The CDR3 loop reads CASSDDRVGWKNYGYTF. The CDR3, as DNA: TGCGCCAGCAGCGACGACAGGGTCGGGTGGAAGAACTATGGCTACACCTTC. The chain has TRBV5-1 and TRBJ1-2; 7 bases are shared with TRBD1. V shed 4 bases, J shed 2 bases, and the junction held 14 bases outside the gene matches. The CDR3 totals 17 residues. Germline V gene data show CDR1 as SGHRS and CDR2 as YFSETQ.

The chain carries TRBV10-1 and TRBJ2-2; no definite D call. The CDR3 runs to 14 residues. CDR1 and CDR2 from the germline V gene are WNHNN and SYGVQD (reference sequence). With 3 bases removed from V and 3 bases from J, the gap between germline ends came to 8 bases. The CDR3 protein is CASSEAGDTGELFF. The CDR3 DNA is TGCGCCAGCAGTGAAGCCGGAGACACCGGGGAGCTGTTTTTT.

This chain joins TRBV27 and TRBJ2-1, with TRBD2 identical over 7 bases. The CDR3 runs 15 residues. V trimming: 0 bases; J trimming: 4 bases; junction bases outside the gene matches: 3. Germline V gene data show CDR1 as MNHEY and CDR2 as SMNVEV (reference sequence). DNA of the CDR3: TGTGCCAGCAGTTTATCCTGGGAGGGTTACAATGAGCAGTTCTTC. This sequence encodes CASSLSWEGYNEQFF.